This note documents a single T cell receptor beta chain sequence. This entry comes from a study of blood T cell repertoires in COVID-19. Study information: Samples came from the United States, Italy and Spain, spanning acute and convalescent COVID-19.

Authors' processing steps: Quantification of nucleated cells was approximated via reference gene primer amplification. The method was immunoSEQ multiplex PCR; TCRdb's version includes in-frame clones alone and lacks a portion of them. The V and J calls and clone size come from that table; D and trimming were worked out from the DNA. The sample records about 68,000 clones, 90% being singletons. The CDR3 sequence is 14 residues long. Germline V gene lookup returns CDR1 MNHEY and CDR2 SMNVEV (reference sequence). The J segment lost 5 bases and the V segment lost 6 bases, leaving 5 bases of the junction unmatched.

This sequence originates from a human donor in a cohort sampled during active COVID-19. The chain is built from TRBV27 and TRBJ1-5, with 9 bases identical to TRBD1. What was sequenced was peripheral blood. The CDR3 DNA reads as TGTGCCAGCAGGGCCGGGACAGGGCATCAGCCCCAGCATTTT. Translated, it gives CASRAGTGHQPQHF.